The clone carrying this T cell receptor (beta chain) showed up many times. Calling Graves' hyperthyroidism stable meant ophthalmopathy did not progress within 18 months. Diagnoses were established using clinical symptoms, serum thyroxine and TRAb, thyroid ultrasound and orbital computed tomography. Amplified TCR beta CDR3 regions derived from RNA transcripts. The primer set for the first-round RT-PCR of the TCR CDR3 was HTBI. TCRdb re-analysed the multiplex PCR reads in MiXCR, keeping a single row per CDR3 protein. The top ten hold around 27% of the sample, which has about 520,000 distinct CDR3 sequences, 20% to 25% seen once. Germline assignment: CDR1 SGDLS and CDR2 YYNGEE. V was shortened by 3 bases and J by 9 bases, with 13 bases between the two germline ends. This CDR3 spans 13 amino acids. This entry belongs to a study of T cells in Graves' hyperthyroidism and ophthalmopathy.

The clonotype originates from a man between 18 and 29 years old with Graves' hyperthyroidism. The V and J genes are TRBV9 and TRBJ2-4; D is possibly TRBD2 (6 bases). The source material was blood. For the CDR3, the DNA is TGTGCCAGCAGCGGAGGAGTGGGAGGCATTCAGTACTTC. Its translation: CASSGGVGGIQYF.